Each of the 25 T cell receptor beta chains below was sequenced from the same sample in a study of regulatory T cells in long-lasting Graves disease. The time point: newly diagnosed GD, antithyroid drugs for less than 3 months. PBMC-extracted RNA yielded the TCR library. Construction of the TCR beta libraries employed iRepertoire HTBI primers in conjunction with Arm-PCR of CDR3 regions. Each CDR3 protein is one row after TCRdb ran MiXCR on the multiplex PCR reads. The sample shows 200,000 to 300,000 distinct CDR3 sequences, 20% to 25% of them seen only once. The sample in question was peripheral blood mononuclear cells (PBMCs), obtained at new diagnosis, from a patient treated with antithyroid drugs. These receptors were taken from a female donor with Graves disease.

This clonotype showed up many times. J is TRBJ1-1 and V is TRBV7-2; D unresolved. Germline V gene sequence: CDR1 SGHTA, CDR2 FQGNSA. The CDR3 sequence is 13 residues long. Trimming shortened V by 5 bases and J by 1 base, and 8 bases separated the two germline ends. The DNA for the CDR3 is TGTGCCAGCAGCAAACAAGGGAACACTGAAGCTTTCTTT. It translates to CASSKQGNTEAFF.

This clonotype was counted at least ten times. The genes are TRBV30 and TRBJ2-7; D is possibly TRBD1 (6 bases). Germline V gene sequence: CDR1 GTSNPN, CDR2 SVGIG (reference sequence). The ends were cut back, 8 bases at V and 2 bases at J, with 13 bases in the middle. The CDR3 runs to 12 residues. DNA of the CDR3: TGTGCCCACAGGGACGGAACCTACGAGCAGTACTTC. This gives the protein CAHRDGTYEQYF.

This clonotype was detected many times. The rearrangement uses TRBV28 and TRBJ1-2; the match to TRBD1 covers 9 bases. The CDR3 is made up of 12 amino acids. CDR1 MDHEN and CDR2 SYDVKM come from the germline V gene. V lost 8 bases to trimming and J lost 6 bases; unmatched junction nucleotides: 4. DNA of the CDR3: TGTGCCAGCTGGGACAGGGTCGATGGCTACACCTTC. As protein: CASWDRVDGYTF.

This clonotype was seen at least ten times. The chain uses TRBV7-9 and TRBJ1-4; D not resolved. The CDR3 runs to 12 residues. CDR1 and CDR2 (germline): SEHNR, FQNEAQ (reference sequence). Trimming shortened V by 1 base and J by 7 bases, and 4 bases separated the two germline ends. The CDR3 DNA reads TGTGCCAGCAGCTTAGTTGGTGAAAAACTGTTTTTT. Translated: CASSLVGEKLFF. Together with reference TRBV7-9 and TRBJ1-4, the CDR3 gives the full variable domain: DTGVSQNPRHKITKRGQNVTFRCDPISEHNRLYWYRQTLGQGPEFLTYFQNEAQLEKSRLLSDRFSAERPKGSFSTLEIQRTEQGDSAMYLCASSLVGEKLFFGSGTQLSVL.

This clonotype was detected a few times. In DNA, the CDR3 is TGTGCCAGCAGAAAACAGCATGGCTACACCTTC. Residues: CASRKQHGYTF. The rearrangement links TRBV6-1 to TRBJ1-2; no definite D call. Looked up from germline, CDR1 is MNHNS and CDR2 is SASEGT. V was cut by 6 bases and J by 6 bases, with 8 bases left in between. This CDR3 contains 11 residues.

This clonotype was seen many times. The chain links TRBV7-2 to TRBJ2-7; 8 bases are a match to TRBD2. The ends lost 5 bases at V and 3 bases at J; junction bases unmatched: 6. Germline V gives CDR1 SGHTA, CDR2 FQGNSA. This CDR3 region has 14 residues. CDR3 loop: CASSQGLGDYEQYF. CDR3 DNA sequence: TGTGCCAGCAGCCAGGGACTAGGGGACTACGAGCAGTACTTC.

This clonotype was picked up many times. CDR3 nucleotides: TGCAGTGCTAGAGCGGGTAGTTTGGACCTCCCTTACTATGGCTACACCTTC. It is translated as CSARAGSLDLPYYGYTF. V usage is TRBV20-1 and J usage is TRBJ1-2; D gene unclear. Looked up from germline, CDR1 is DFQATT and CDR2 is SNEGSKA (reference sequence). Trimming left V 1 base short and J 3 bases short, with 21 bases between. CDR3 length: 17 residues.

This clonotype has a count of ten or more. CDR3 sequence: CASSLWRTSGGDSSYNEQFF. The CDR3 coding sequence is TGTGCCAGCAGTTTATGGAGGACTAGCGGGGGGGATAGCTCCTACAATGAGCAGTTCTTC. The V and J genes are TRBV28 and TRBJ2-1; 15 bases are shared with TRBD2. In germline, CDR1 is MDHEN, CDR2 SYDVKM. The V segment lost 0 bases and the J segment 0 bases; nucleotides outside the gene matches: 6. The CDR3 is 20 residues long.

This clonotype has at least ten counts. This rearrangement joins TRBV7-3 to TRBJ2-3; TRBD1 is a possible D gene (5 bases). The CDR3 spans 14 residues. Germline CDR1 SGHTA, CDR2 FQGTGA. V was shortened by 0 bases and J by 4 bases, with 8 bases between the two germline ends. CDR3 nucleotides: TGTGCCAGCAGCTTAACTCCCAGGGCAGATACGCAGTATTTT. This encodes CASSLTPRADTQYF.

Note on this clonotype: This may stem from a read error, because a much larger clone lies one nucleotide away. The chain employs TRBV11-2 and TRBJ1-3; TRBD1 aligns across 7 bases. CDR3 length: 16 amino acids. Germline CDR1 is SGHAT and CDR2 is FQNNGV. J lost 5 bases, V lost 3 bases, and 10 bases had no gene match. As DNA, the CDR3 is TGTGCCAGCAGCTTTGGGAGGGGGCCGAAGAGAAACACCATATATTTT. Translation gives CASSFGRGPKRNTIYF.

V usage is TRBV29-1 and J usage is TRBJ1-2; D is undetermined. V lost 6 bases to trimming and J lost 8 bases, with 16 bases between them. The CDR3 has 12 amino acids. Germline CDR1 is SQVTM and CDR2 is ANQGSEA. The CDR3 bases are TGCAGCGTGGAGACTCCTCGGAGGGGCTACACCTTC. The encoded protein is CSVETPRRGYTF.

The chain couples TRBV6-5 to TRBJ1-5, with 8 nucleotides matching TRBD1. V shed 4 bases and J 0 bases; nucleotides not matched to a gene: 2. The V gene's germline CDR1 is MNHEY and CDR2 SVGAGI. The CDR3 runs 15 residues. Here the CDR3 reads CASSWTGISNQPQHF. CDR3 in DNA: TGTGCCAGCAGTTGGACAGGGATTAGCAATCAGCCCCAGCATTTT.

This clonotype came up many times. This chain uses TRBV7-3 with TRBJ1-1, with no clear D. Per the germline V gene, CDR1 is SGHTA and CDR2 is FQGTGA. V was trimmed by 5 bases and J by 0 bases, leaving 16 bases between them. The CDR3 runs to 16 residues. CDR3 nucleotides: TGTGCCAGCAGCAGAACATTTTACCCCCTGAACACTGAAGCTTTCTTT. It codes for CASSRTFYPLNTEAFF.

At least ten counts were recorded for this clonotype. The genes are TRBV20-1 and TRBJ2-2; 10 bases are a match to TRBD2. The CDR3 sequence is 14 residues long. CDR1 and CDR2 from the germline V gene are DFQATT and SNEGSKA (reference sequence). The J segment lost 6 bases and the V segment lost 6 bases, leaving 7 bases of the junction unmatched. CDR3 DNA sequence: TGCAGTGCGCTAGCGGGAGAGCCGGCCGGGGAGCTGTTTTTT. Amino acids: CSALAGEPAGELFF.

This clonotype was detected ten times or more. This chain connects TRBV6-1 to TRBJ2-2; 9 nucleotides match TRBD1. Germline CDR1 MNHNS, CDR2 SASEGT. The ends lost 3 bases at V and 7 bases at J; junction bases unmatched: 6. The CDR3 consists of 15 residues. CDR3 DNA sequence: TGTGCCAGCAGTGACCCGGGACAGGGAGGCGGGGAGCTGTTTTTT. Protein sequence: CASSDPGQGGGELFF.

This clonotype was picked up many times. This chain uses TRBV20-1 with TRBJ1-1; the D is unclear. Germline V gene lookup returns CDR1 DFQATT and CDR2 SNEGSKA (reference sequence). V shed 1 base and J shed 4 bases, with 10 bases lying between them. The CDR3 spans 13 residues. The CDR3 DNA sequence: TGCAGTGCTAGAGCCGGGCGGGGCACTGAAGCTTTCTTT. Protein product: CSARAGRGTEAFF.

This clonotype was counted many times. V is TRBV19 and J is TRBJ1-2, with a weak D call TRBD1 (5 bases). V gave up 3 bases and J gave up 4 bases, with 9 bases separating them. The CDR3 extends over 13 amino acids. Germline values: CDR1 LNHDA, CDR2 SQIVND (reference sequence). The chain's CDR3 is CASSMGTAYGYTF. The CDR3 nucleotides read TGTGCCAGTAGTATGGGGACGGCCTATGGCTACACCTTC.

This clonotype was seen a few times. This chain links TRBV5-1 with TRBJ2-3, with 9 bases fitting TRBD2. The CDR3 is made up of 15 amino acids. The V segment lost 1 base and the J segment 0 bases; nucleotides outside the gene matches: 0. Per the germline V gene, CDR1 is SGHRS and CDR2 is YFSETQ. This CDR3 reads CASSLTSGSTDTQYF. The CDR3 DNA sequence: TGCGCCAGCAGCTTGACTAGCGGGAGCACAGATACGCAGTATTTT.

The chain carries TRBV27 and TRBJ2-3; D is unresolved. Looked up from germline, CDR1 is MNHEY and CDR2 is SMNVEV (reference sequence). V lost 5 bases and J 6 bases, leaving 15 bases between the germline ends. CDR3 length: 14 residues. CDR3 amino acids: CASSRSPKVDTQYF. As DNA, the CDR3 is TGTGCCAGCAGTCGATCCCCTAAGGTGGATACGCAGTATTTT.

In this sample, this clonotype is medium-sized. The CDR3 DNA follows: TGTGCCAGCAGCCCGCGGGAGACAGATACGCAGTATTTT. Encoded protein: CASSPRETDTQYF. The chain employs TRBV5-4 and TRBJ2-3; 7 bases are shared with TRBD2. Germline loops: CDR1 SGHNT, CDR2 YYREEE (reference sequence). V gave up 4 bases and J gave up 3 bases; unmatched junction bases: 2. CDR3 length equals 13 residues.

V is TRBV28 and J is TRBJ1-6; TRBD1 aligns across 8 bases. The CDR3 sequence is 15 residues long. V was clipped by 5 bases and J by 2 bases; unmatched bases: 2. Per the germline V gene, CDR1 is MDHEN and CDR2 is SYDVKM. The CDR3: CASSGQGTYNSPLHF. The CDR3 DNA is TGTGCCAGCAGTGGACAGGGCACCTATAATTCACCCCTCCACTTT.

A few counts support this clonotype. V usage is TRBV19 and J usage is TRBJ1-5; perhaps TRBD1 as D (5 bases). CDR1 is LNHDA and CDR2 is SQIVND in the germline V gene (reference sequence). V was pared by 6 bases and J by 4 bases, with 10 bases between. The CDR3 is 13 amino acids. The CDR3 nucleotides are TGTGCCAGTAGCATGACAGAGAATCAGCCCCAGCATTTT. Protein: CASSMTENQPQHF.

This clonotype has ten or more counts. The chain recombines TRBV27 with TRBJ2-3; 9 bases are shared with TRBD2. The CDR3 extends over 15 amino acids. CDR1 is MNHEY, CDR2 SMNVEV, per germline (reference sequence). V was clipped by 6 bases and J by 4 bases; unmatched bases: 8. CDR3 loop: CASSAGGSLPDTQYF. The DNA for the CDR3 is TGTGCCAGCAGCGCGGGGGGGAGTCTCCCAGATACGCAGTATTTT.

At least ten counts were recorded for this clonotype. V usage is TRBV6-2 or TRBV6-3 and J usage is TRBJ2-5; D is undetermined. The CDR3 is made up of 14 amino acids. Trimming cost V 2 bases and J 2 bases, with 9 bases left between them. The germline gives CDR1 MNHEY, CDR2 SVGEGT. The CDR3 nucleotides are TGTGCCAGCAGTTACAGGGCACGTCAAGAGACCCAGTACTTC. Translation: CASSYRARQETQYF.

As for this clonotype: With a much larger clone just one base away, this may be a read error. The CDR3 ends on some other residue instead of the conserved phenylalanine or tryptophan, so this is likely a read error. The chain's CDR3 is CSARGELGTYEQYL. Written as DNA, the CDR3 is TGCAGTGCTAGAGGGGAACTAGGGACCTACGAGCAGTACCTC. This sequence joins TRBV20-1 and TRBJ2-7, with TRBD2 as a possible D gene (5 bases). V was cut by 1 base and J by 2 bases, with 12 bases left in between. The length of the CDR3 is 14 residues. Germline V CDR1 and CDR2: DFQATT, SNEGSKA (reference sequence).